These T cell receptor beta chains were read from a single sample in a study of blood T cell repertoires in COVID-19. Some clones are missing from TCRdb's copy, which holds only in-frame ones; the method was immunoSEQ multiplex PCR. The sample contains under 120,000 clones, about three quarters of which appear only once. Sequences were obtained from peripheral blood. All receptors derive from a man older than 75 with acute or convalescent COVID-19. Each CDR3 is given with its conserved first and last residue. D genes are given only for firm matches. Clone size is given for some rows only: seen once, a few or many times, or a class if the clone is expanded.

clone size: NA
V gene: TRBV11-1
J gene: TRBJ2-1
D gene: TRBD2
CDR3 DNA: TGTGCCAGCAGCTTCGGGGGGATCTACAATGAGCAGTTCTTC
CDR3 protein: CASSFGGIYNEQFF

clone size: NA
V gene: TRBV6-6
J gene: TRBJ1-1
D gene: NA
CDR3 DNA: TGTGCCAGCATTCGTGGGGCAGGGAACACTGAAGCTTTCTTT
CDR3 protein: CASIRGAGNTEAFF

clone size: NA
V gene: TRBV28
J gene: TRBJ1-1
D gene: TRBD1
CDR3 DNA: TGTGCCAGCAGTCTAGTAACCACAGGGGGCCGAAAAGCTTTCTTT
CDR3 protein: CASSLVTTGGRKAFF

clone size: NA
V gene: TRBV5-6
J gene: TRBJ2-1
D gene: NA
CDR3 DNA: TGTGCCAGCGGCTCCGGGACACGGCACTACAATGAGCAGTTCTTC
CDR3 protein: CASGSGTRHYNEQFF

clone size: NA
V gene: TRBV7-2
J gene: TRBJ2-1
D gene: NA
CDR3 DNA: TGTGCCAGCGGTCTCCCGGGATCGTACAATGAGCAGTTCTTC
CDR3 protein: CASGLPGSYNEQFF

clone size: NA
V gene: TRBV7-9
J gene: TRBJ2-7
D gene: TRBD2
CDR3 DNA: TGTGCCAGCAGCCCGCAGACTAGCGGGAGGGGGGAATACTTC
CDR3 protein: CASSPQTSGRGEYF

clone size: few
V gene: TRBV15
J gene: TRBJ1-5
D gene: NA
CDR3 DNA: TGTGCCACCAGCAGAGATGGACAGCCAAATCAGCCCCAGCATTTT
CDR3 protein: CATSRDGQPNQPQHF

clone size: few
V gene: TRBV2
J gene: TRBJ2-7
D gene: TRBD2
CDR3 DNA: TGTGCCAGCGGGAGCGGGAAGTACGAGCAGTACTTC
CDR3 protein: CASGSGKYEQYF

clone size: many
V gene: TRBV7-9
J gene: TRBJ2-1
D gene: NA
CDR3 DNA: TGTGCCAGCAGCCCCAGACCGGGAATCCGACGGAATGAGCAGTTCTTC
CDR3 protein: CASSPRPGIRRNEQFF

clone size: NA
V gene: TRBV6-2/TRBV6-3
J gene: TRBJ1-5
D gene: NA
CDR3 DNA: TGTGCCAGCAGTACCCAGATTAATCAGCCCCAGCATTTT
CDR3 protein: CASSTQINQPQHF

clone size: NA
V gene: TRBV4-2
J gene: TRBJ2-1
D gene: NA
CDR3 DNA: TGTGCCAGCAGCCAAGATATCGATGGCGTGGGCCCCCACAATGAGCAGTTCTTC
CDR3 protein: CASSQDIDGVGPHNEQFF

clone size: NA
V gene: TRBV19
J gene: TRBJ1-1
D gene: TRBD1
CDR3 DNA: TGTGCCAGTAGTCCTACAGGGGCGGCTCTACTCTTCGAAGCTTTCTTT
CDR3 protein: CASSPTGAALLFEAFF

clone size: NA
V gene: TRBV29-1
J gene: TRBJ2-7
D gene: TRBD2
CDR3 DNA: TGCAGCGCCCTGGGGGGGGACGAGCAGTACTTC
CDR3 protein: CSALGGDEQYF

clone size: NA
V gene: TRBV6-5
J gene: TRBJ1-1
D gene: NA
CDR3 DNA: TGTGCCAGCAGTTACTTTGACAGTGAAGCTTTCTTT
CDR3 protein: CASSYFDSEAFF

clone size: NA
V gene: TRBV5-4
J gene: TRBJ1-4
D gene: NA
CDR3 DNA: TGTGCCAGCAGCTTGGGAGGCAGTCTGGTGGTGTATGAAAAACTGTTTTTT
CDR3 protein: CASSLGGSLVVYEKLFF

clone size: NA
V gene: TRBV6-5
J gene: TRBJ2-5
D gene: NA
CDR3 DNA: TGTGCCAGCAGTCGGGTCGTCGGAGGGGCCCAGTACTTC
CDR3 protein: CASSRVVGGAQYF

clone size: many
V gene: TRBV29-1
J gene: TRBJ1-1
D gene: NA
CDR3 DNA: TGCAGCGTTGAGGGCGGCAGAGGGAGCACTGAAGCTTTCTTT
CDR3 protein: CSVEGGRGSTEAFF

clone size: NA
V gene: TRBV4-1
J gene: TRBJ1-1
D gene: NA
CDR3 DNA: TGCGCCAGCAGCCTGGAAGCGAGGACTGAAGCTTTCTTT
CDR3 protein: CASSLEARTEAFF

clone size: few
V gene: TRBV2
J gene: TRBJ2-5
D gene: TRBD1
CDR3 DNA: TGTGCCAGCAGCGTCGAATGGACAGGTGGAGAGACCCAGTACTTC
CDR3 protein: CASSVEWTGGETQYF

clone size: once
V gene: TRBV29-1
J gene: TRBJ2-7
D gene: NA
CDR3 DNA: TGCAGCGTTAGTCGGGGAAGGGATTGGACTTCCTACGAGCAGTACTTC
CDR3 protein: CSVSRGRDWTSYEQYF

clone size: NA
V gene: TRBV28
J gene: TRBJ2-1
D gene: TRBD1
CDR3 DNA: TGTGCCAGCAGCGAAATAGACAGGGAACCGTTCTTC
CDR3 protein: CASSEIDREPFF

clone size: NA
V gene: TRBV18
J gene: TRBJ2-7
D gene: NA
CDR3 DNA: TGTGCCAGCTCACCACCCCCGGGACTTAATTACGAGCAGTACTTC
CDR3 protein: CASSPPPGLNYEQYF

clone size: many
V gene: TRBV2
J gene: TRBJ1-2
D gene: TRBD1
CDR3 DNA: TGTGCCAGCAGACCCGACAGGGAATATGGCTACACCTTC
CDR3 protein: CASRPDREYGYTF

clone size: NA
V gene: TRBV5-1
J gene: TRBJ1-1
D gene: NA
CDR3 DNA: TGCGCCAGCAGCTTGGTGGGACTTAAGGGAACTGAAGCTTTCTTT
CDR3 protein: CASSLVGLKGTEAFF

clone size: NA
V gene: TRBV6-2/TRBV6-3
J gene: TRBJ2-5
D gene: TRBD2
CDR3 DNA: TGTGCCAGCAGTTACTCGGCGGGAGACCAAGAGACCCAGTACTTC
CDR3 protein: CASSYSAGDQETQYF

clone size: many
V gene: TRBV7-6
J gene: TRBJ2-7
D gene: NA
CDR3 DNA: TGTGCCAGCAGCTTAGGGGTTAGCGGAGCCTACGAGCAGTACTTC
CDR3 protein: CASSLGVSGAYEQYF

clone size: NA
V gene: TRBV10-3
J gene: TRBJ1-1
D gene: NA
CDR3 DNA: TGTGCCATCAGTGACAGGGACACTGAAGCTTTCTTT
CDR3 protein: CAISDRDTEAFF

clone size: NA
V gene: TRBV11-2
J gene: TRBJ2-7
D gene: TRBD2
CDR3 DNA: TGTGCCAGCAGCCGGCTAGCGGGAGGGCCCTACGAGCAGTACTTC
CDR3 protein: CASSRLAGGPYEQYF

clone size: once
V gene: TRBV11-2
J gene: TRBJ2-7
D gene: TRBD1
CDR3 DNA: TGTGCCAGCAGCCCCAGGACAGGGGGCTACGAGCAGTACTTC
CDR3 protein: CASSPRTGGYEQYF

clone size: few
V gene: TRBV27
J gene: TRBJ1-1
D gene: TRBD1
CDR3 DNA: TGTGCCAGCAGATGGACAGGGGTGGGTGAAGCTTTCTTT
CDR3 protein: CASRWTGVGEAFF

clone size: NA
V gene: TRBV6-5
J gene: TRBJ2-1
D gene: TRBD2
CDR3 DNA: TGTGCCAGCAGGGATTGGACTAGCGGGAAGAATGAGCAGTTCTTC
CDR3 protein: CASRDWTSGKNEQFF

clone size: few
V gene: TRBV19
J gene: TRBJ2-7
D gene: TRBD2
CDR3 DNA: TGTGCCAGTAGTTCGGCTAGCGGGAGTGGCGAGCAGTACTTC
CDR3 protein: CASSSASGSGEQYF

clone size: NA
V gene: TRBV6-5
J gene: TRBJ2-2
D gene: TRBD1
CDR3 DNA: TGTGCCAGCAGTTGGTTAGGACAGGGCCGGGAGCTGTTTTTT
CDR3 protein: CASSWLGQGRELFF

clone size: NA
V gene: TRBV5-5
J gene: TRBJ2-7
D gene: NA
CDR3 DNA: TGTGCCAGCAGCTTGGAGGGGGGGCCGGAGCAGTACTTC
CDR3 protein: CASSLEGGPEQYF

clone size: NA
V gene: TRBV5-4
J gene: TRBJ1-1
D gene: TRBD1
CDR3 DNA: TGTGCCAGCAGCCTCACCAGGGGGTGGACTGAAGCTTTCTTT
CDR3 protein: CASSLTRGWTEAFF

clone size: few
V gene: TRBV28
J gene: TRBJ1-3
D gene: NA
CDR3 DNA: TGTGCCAGCACCGGGGGACGACCCTCTGGAAACACCATATATTTT
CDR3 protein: CASTGGRPSGNTIYF

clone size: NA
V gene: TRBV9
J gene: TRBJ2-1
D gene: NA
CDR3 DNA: TGTGCCAGCAGCGGAGGGGGGGGGCACCCCTCCTACAATGAGCAGTTCTTC
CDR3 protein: CASSGGGGHPSYNEQFF

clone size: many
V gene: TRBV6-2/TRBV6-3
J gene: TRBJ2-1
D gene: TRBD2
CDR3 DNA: TGTGCCAGCAGTTACTCCCCCACGGGAGGGCTCTACAATGAGCAGTTCTTC
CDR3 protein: CASSYSPTGGLYNEQFF

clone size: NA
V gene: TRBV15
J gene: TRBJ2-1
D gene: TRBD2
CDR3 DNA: TGTGCCACCAGCAGAGTCAGCGGGAGAGGCTACAATGAGCAGTTCTTC
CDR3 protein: CATSRVSGRGYNEQFF

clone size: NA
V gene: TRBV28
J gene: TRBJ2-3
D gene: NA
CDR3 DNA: TGTGCCAGCACCCCTGAAGTGGGAGTAATCACAGATACGCAGTATTTT
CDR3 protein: CASTPEVGVITDTQYF

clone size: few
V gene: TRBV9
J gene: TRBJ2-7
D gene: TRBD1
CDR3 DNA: TGTGCCAGCAGTTACCGGGACAGGCCCTCCTACGAGCAGTACTTC
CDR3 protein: CASSYRDRPSYEQYF

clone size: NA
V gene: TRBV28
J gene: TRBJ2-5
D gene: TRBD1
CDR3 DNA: TGTGCCAGCAACAGGGGGCGGGAGACCCAGTACTTC
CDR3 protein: CASNRGRETQYF

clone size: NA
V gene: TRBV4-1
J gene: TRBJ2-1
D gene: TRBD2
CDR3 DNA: TGCGCCAGCAGCCAAGATCAGAGCGGGAGGGTCAATGAGCAGTTCTTC
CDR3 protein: CASSQDQSGRVNEQFF

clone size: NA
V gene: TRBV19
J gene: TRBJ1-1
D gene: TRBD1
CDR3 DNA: TGTGCCAGTAGTCTCGTAAGGGGGCAAACTGAAGCTTTCTTT
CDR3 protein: CASSLVRGQTEAFF

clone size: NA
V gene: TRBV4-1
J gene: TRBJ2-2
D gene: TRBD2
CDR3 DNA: TGCGCCAGCAGCCAGGGGACTAGCGGGAGCTCCGGGGAGCTGTTTTTT
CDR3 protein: CASSQGTSGSSGELFF

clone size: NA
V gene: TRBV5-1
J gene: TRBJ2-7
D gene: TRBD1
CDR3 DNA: TGCGCCAGCAGCGGGGGACAGGCCTCCTACGAGCAGTACTTC
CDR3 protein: CASSGGQASYEQYF